This is a list of T cell receptor beta chains from one sample in a study of T cell repertoires in cytomegalovirus infection. TCRdb reprocessed the reads with MiXCR, giving one entry per CDR3 protein. The sample lists about 180,000 distinct CDR3 sequences, roughly an eighth occurring once. Sequenced sample: PBMCs. The receptors come from a human donor in good health (CMV status not recorded). Some clones in this sample may be carry-over from other donors' samples. The CDR3 runs from the conserved cysteine through the conserved F or W. Each record gives: J gene, D gene, V gene, clone size, CDR3 protein, CDR3 DNA. The D gene is left open where the match is weak. The size of a clone is reported for some rows only, either as once, few or many, or as a class for expanded clones.

TRBJ2-7 - TRBV2 - CASKDFSHEQYF TGTGCCAGCAAGGATTTCTCACACGAGCAGTACTTC
TRBJ2-6 - TRBV28 - CASSLPISRSSGANVLTF TGTGCCAGCAGTTTACCCATTTCACGAAGCTCTGGGGCCAACGTCCTGACTTTC
TRBJ2-3 - TRBV20-1 few CSARDRRSSTDTQYF TGCAGTGCTAGAGATCGGAGATCTAGCACAGATACGCAGTATTTT
TRBJ2-7 TRBD1 TRBV18 many CASSLVLDRGYEQYF TGTGCCAGCTCCCTAGTTCTGGACAGGGGGTACGAGCAGTACTTC
TRBJ1-1 - TRBV7-6 many CASSHPLGGTEAFF TGTGCCAGCAGTCACCCTTTGGGGGGAACTGAAGCTTTCTTT
TRBJ2-1 TRBD2 TRBV28 few CASSSFSGRTVYNEQFF TGTGCCAGCAGTTCTTTTAGCGGGAGAACGGTTTACAATGAGCAGTTCTTC
TRBJ1-1 - TRBV29-1 few CSVEWGNTEAFF TGCAGCGTTGAATGGGGGAACACTGAAGCTTTCTTT
TRBJ2-7 - TRBV7-3 - CASSLTAAGPSEQYF TGTGCCAGCAGCTTAACCGCGGCGGGCCCCTCCGAGCAGTACTTC
TRBJ2-3 - TRBV29-1 few CSVEAWGRPLSTDTQYF TGCAGCGTTGAAGCCTGGGGACGGCCTTTAAGCACAGATACGCAGTATTTT
TRBJ1-2 TRBD1 TRBV28 many CASRTEDRGGGYTF TGTGCCAGCAGAACCGAAGACAGGGGCGGTGGCTACACCTTC
TRBJ2-2 - TRBV6-2/TRBV6-3 few CASSYYRSKDTGELFF TGTGCCAGCAGTTACTACAGATCGAAGGACACCGGGGAGCTGTTTTTT
TRBJ2-7 TRBD2 TRBV7-2 many CASSLGGGSYNEQYF TGTGCCAGCAGCTTAGGCGGCGGGAGTTATAACGAGCAGTACTTC
TRBJ2-3 TRBD1 TRBV12-5 many CASGVAWTGRTDTQYF TGTGCTAGTGGTGTGGCTTGGACAGGGCGCACAGATACGCAGTATTTT
TRBJ1-4 - TRBV7-2 many CASSFDSLNEKLFF TGTGCCAGCAGCTTCGACAGCCTTAATGAAAAACTGTTTTTT
TRBJ1-4 - TRBV4-1 many CASSQARGREKLFF TGCGCCAGCAGCCAAGCAAGGGGTCGAGAAAAACTGTTTTTT
TRBJ2-3 TRBD1 TRBV20-1 few CSARVPQDRAKISTDTQYF TGCAGTGCTAGAGTACCACAGGACAGGGCCAAAATTAGCACAGATACGCAGTATTTT
TRBJ1-2 - TRBV6-1 - CASNSVGRTYGYTF TGTGCCAGCAATTCTGTCGGTAGGACCTATGGCTACACCTTC
TRBJ1-1 - TRBV6-5 few CASSWVEGNTEAFF TGTGCCAGCAGTTGGGTGGAAGGGAACACTGAAGCTTTCTTT
TRBJ1-1 - TRBV7-9 few CASSPGSGGAEAFF TGTGCCAGCAGCCCCGGATCGGGGGGAGCTGAAGCTTTCTTT
TRBJ1-1 - TRBV7-2 many CASSLRIDGFTEAFF TGTGCCAGCAGCTTAAGGATCGACGGGTTCACTGAAGCTTTCTTT
TRBJ2-7 TRBD1 TRBV2 many CASSSRGNEQYF TGTGCCAGCAGTAGCAGGGGGAACGAGCAGTACTTC
TRBJ2-7 - TRBV14 few CASSQRRGGEQYF TGTGCCAGCAGCCAACGACGAGGGGGCGAGCAGTACTTC
TRBJ2-5 TRBD1 TRBV5-8 few CASSQRTGVGETQYF TGTGCCAGCAGCCAACGGACAGGGGTTGGAGAGACCCAGTACTTC
TRBJ1-1 TRBD1 TRBV20-1 few CSATRTGEREAFF TGCAGTGCTACACGGACAGGGGAGCGCGAAGCTTTCTTT
TRBJ2-1 - TRBV11-2 few CASTYRVNEQFF TGTGCCAGCACTTATCGGGTGAATGAGCAGTTCTTC
TRBJ2-1 - TRBV7-9 many CASTRAGAMDYNEQFF TGTGCCAGCACCCGCGCGGGGGCTATGGACTACAATGAGCAGTTCTTC
TRBJ2-2 - TRBV7-3 few CASSKAVTGELFF TGTGCCAGCAGCAAAGCGGTGACCGGGGAGCTGTTTTTT
TRBJ2-7 TRBD1 TRBV28 - CASSFADRGPHKEYF TGTGCCAGCAGTTTCGCCGACAGGGGGCCCCACAAGGAGTACTTC
TRBJ2-5 TRBD2 TRBV29-1 many CSVSTSGRGETQYF TGCAGCGTTTCGACTAGCGGGAGAGGGGAGACCCAGTACTTC
TRBJ1-5 - TRBV7-9 many CASSYGGGGGQPQHF TGTGCCAGCAGCTACGGCGGGGGAGGTGGTCAGCCCCAGCATTTT
TRBJ2-7 - TRBV6-5 many CASSYRQGGEQYF TGTGCCAGCAGTTACAGGCAGGGAGGCGAGCAGTACTTC
TRBJ2-7 TRBD1 TRBV4-3 - CASSLTGDPDEQYF TGCGCCAGCAGCCTGACAGGGGACCCGGACGAGCAGTACTTC
TRBJ1-2 - TRBV25-1 - CASSESRQLGYTF TGTGCCAGCAGTGAGTCTAGACAACTCGGCTACACCTTC
TRBJ1-1 TRBD1 TRBV29-1 - CSVGTGGNTEAFF TGCAGCGTGGGAACAGGGGGGAACACTGAAGCTTTCTTT
TRBJ2-4 TRBD1 TRBV20-1 - CSAPGQGDIQYF TGCAGTGCTCCAGGACAGGGAGACATTCAGTACTTC
TRBJ2-1 - TRBV5-1 - CASSLGGVSYNEQFF TGCGCCAGCAGCTTGGGGGGGGTGTCCTACAATGAGCAGTTCTTC
TRBJ1-1 - TRBV12-3/TRBV12-4 many CASSFPPQVSEAFF TGTGCCAGCAGTTTTCCCCCCCAGGTTTCTGAAGCTTTCTTT
TRBJ2-1 - TRBV12-3/TRBV12-4 many CASSSGLRNNEQFF TGTGCCAGCAGTTCCGGGCTGAGAAACAATGAGCAGTTCTTC
TRBJ2-1 TRBD2 TRBV24-1 many CATSDRSGRASHEQFF TGTGCCACCAGTGATCGGAGCGGGAGGGCCAGCCATGAGCAGTTCTTC
TRBJ1-1 - TRBV12-3/TRBV12-4 many CASSPQGSSTEAFF TGTGCCAGCAGTCCACAGGGTTCGAGCACTGAAGCTTTCTTT
TRBJ2-7 - TRBV5-1 - CASSFAGYEQYF TGCGCCAGCAGCTTCGCGGGCTACGAGCAGTACTTC
TRBJ2-1 TRBD1 TRBV6-4 - CASSDVGTGDSYNEQFF TGTGCCAGCAGTGATGTCGGGACAGGCGATTCCTACAATGAGCAGTTCTTC
TRBJ2-7 TRBD1 TRBV7-9 many CASRDRTYEQYF TGTGCCAGCCGGGACAGAACCTACGAGCAGTACTTC
TRBJ2-1 - TRBV28 few CASSPDIPYNEQFF TGTGCCAGCTCCCCGGACATTCCCTACAATGAGCAGTTCTTC
TRBJ2-7 - TRBV25-1 few CASVSSLYEQYF TGTGCCAGCGTCTCTAGTCTCTACGAGCAGTACTTC
TRBJ1-3 - TRBV20-1 few CSAREQGNTIYF TGCAGTGCTAGGGAACAGGGAAACACCATATATTTT
TRBJ2-7 TRBD2 TRBV7-6 few CASREGAGSYEQYF TGTGCCAGCAGGGAAGGAGCGGGATCCTACGAGCAGTACTTC
TRBJ2-3 - TRBV5-4 many CASSLPPAAVQYF TGTGCCAGCAGCCTCCCACCTGCCGCGGTGCAGTATTTT
TRBJ2-5 TRBD1 TRBV29-1 - CSVDPQGQETQYF TGCAGCGTTGACCCACAGGGGCAAGAGACCCAGTACTTC
TRBJ1-5 - TRBV12-3/TRBV12-4 - CASSPPGSPQHF TGTGCCAGCAGTCCCCCGGGATCGCCCCAGCATTTT
TRBJ2-3 - TRBV7-2 many CASSIIGVLNPTDTQYF TGTGCCAGCAGCATTATCGGGGTCTTAAACCCCACAGATACGCAGTATTTT
TRBJ1-6 TRBD1 TRBV6-2/TRBV6-3 many CASSFRTGYNSPLHF TGTGCCAGCAGCTTCCGGACAGGGTATAATTCACCCCTCCACTTT